A selection of T cell receptor beta chains follows, all from one sample in a study of CD8 T cells in ankylosing spondylitis. One entry per CDR3 protein, called by TCRdb with MiXCR from the 5' RACE reads. The sample yields 750,000 to 850,000 distinct CDR3 sequences, approximately 12% seen once. The sample was blood, either unsorted or a sorted T cell fraction (not recorded which). The receptors stem from a male donor with ankylosing spondylitis. Each CDR3 is given with its conserved first and last residue. A D gene is named only where the DNA matches it firmly. Clone sizes are given selectively: once, few, many, or a class where the clone is expanded.

>TRBJ2-2|.|TRBV5-1|few
TGCGCCAGCAGCTCGAGCCCAGTTAAGGCCGGGGAGCTGTTTTTT
CASSSSPVKAGELFF
>TRBJ2-5|.|TRBV2|.
TGTGCCAGCAGTGAAGCCGAGGAGACCCAGTACTTC
CASSEAEETQYF
>TRBJ1-4|.|TRBV5-1|many
TGCGCCAGCACCGCGGGACGGCTGTCCAGCACTAATGAAAAACTGTTTTTT
CASTAGRLSSTNEKLFF
>TRBJ2-7|.|TRBV6-2/TRBV6-3|many
TGTGCCAGCAGTCGGTTCCTCTACGAGCAGTACTTC
CASSRFLYEQYF
>TRBJ1-1|.|TRBV6-5|many
TGTGCCAGCAGTTACTCGAGCCGTTACACTGAAGCTTTCTTT
CASSYSSRYTEAFF
>TRBJ2-7|.|TRBV28|few
TGTGCCAGCAGTCTCTACAGGGTCGAGCAGTACTTC
CASSLYRVEQYF
>TRBJ1-2|TRBD1|TRBV24-1|many
TGTGCCACCAGTGATCGAGGGACAGGCGATGGCTACACCTTC
CATSDRGTGDGYTF
>TRBJ1-6|.|TRBV20-1|.
TGCAGTGCTAGAGAAGGAGGATCACCCCTCCACTTT
CSAREGGSPLHF
>TRBJ2-1|TRBD2|TRBV7-3|.
TGTGCCAGCAGCACCTCCGCGGGGGTGAACAATGAGCAGTTCTTC
CASSTSAGVNNEQFF
>TRBJ2-1|.|TRBV6-2/TRBV6-3|.
TGTGCCAGCACTCGACTGAGCCTTAGGAATGAGCAGTTCTTC
CASTRLSLRNEQFF
>TRBJ1-4|.|TRBV27|.
TGTGCCAGCAGGCGGGCCCAAGAAAAACTGTTTTTT
CASRRAQEKLFF
>TRBJ2-1|.|TRBV4-2|.
TGTGCCAGCAGCCCCCGGCGGGACTTCGACAATGAGCAGTTCTTC
CASSPRRDFDNEQFF
>TRBJ1-1|.|TRBV7-2|few
TGTGCCAGCAGCTTAGACATCGGGGACACTGAAGCTTTCTTT
CASSLDIGDTEAFF
>TRBJ2-7|TRBD2|TRBV5-1|.
TGCGCCAGCAGGTCCCTTATAAAGCGGGGACCTACCTACGAGCAGTACTTC
CASRSLIKRGPTYEQYF
>TRBJ1-1|.|TRBV10-3|few
TGTGCCATCAGGGGACCTTTAAACACTGAAGCTTTCTTT
CAIRGPLNTEAFF
>TRBJ2-1|TRBD2|TRBV20-1|few
TGCAGTGCTCACCCCTCCGCTAGCGGGAGTTACAATGAGCAGTTCTTC
CSAHPSASGSYNEQFF
>TRBJ2-1|TRBD2|TRBV29-1|many
TGCAGCGTTGGTGGGACTAGCGGGAGGTCTACCTACAATGAGCAGTTCTTC
CSVGGTSGRSTYNEQFF
>TRBJ2-5|.|TRBV5-1|many
TGCGCCAGCAGTCGGACTCCACAAGAGACCCAGTACTTC
CASSRTPQETQYF
>TRBJ2-1|TRBD2|TRBV24-1|many
TGTGCCACCAGTGATCGGGGGGAACTAGCGGGAGTTCGCGATGAGCAGTTCTTC
CATSDRGELAGVRDEQFF
>TRBJ2-1|TRBD2|TRBV7-2|.
TGTGCCAGCAGCCCCTGGGGGGGTTCGTCTCAAGATGAGCAGTTCTTC
CASSPWGGSSQDEQFF
>TRBJ2-3|TRBD1|TRBV5-1|.
TGCGCCAGCAGCTGGGACAGGGGAGTCGGCCCAGATACGCAGTATTTT
CASSWDRGVGPDTQYF
>TRBJ1-2|TRBD1|TRBV2|.
TGTGCCAGCATTTATCACAGGGGTGGCTACACCTTC
CASIYHRGGYTF